This TCR beta chain appears in the sequencing data of a study of blood T cell repertoires in COVID-19 (dated by TCRdb to 2020 to 2022). Study-wide context: Samples from collaborators originated in the United States, Italy and Spain and spanned both the acute and convalescent phases of COVID-19. The prospective study material was composed of cDNA or gDNA derived from T cells, B-cell-depleted T cells, or PBMCs. The repertoires were released in a freely available public database meant as a resource for research on the immune response to SARS-CoV-2. Where HLA class I and class II types were available, the types were taken from metadata supplied by the sample provider, not from assay-based typing. Subjects who had been exposed to COVID-19, were actively infected with it, or had recovered from it provided the deeply sampled blood TCRbeta repertoires that made up the dataset. Samples came from the ongoing ImmuneRACE study (first 160 participants) plus 1,254 subjects from 6 global collaborators. Nearly every sample came with metadata listing a de-identified subject ID, COVID-19 status, age in years and sex.

Whole blood was collected in K2EDTA tubes by collaborating institutions according to the institutions' own protocols. Collaborator samples were shipped for TCRbeta analysis as frozen whole blood, isolated PBMCs, or DNA extracted from either sample type. The immunoSEQ Assay, a bias-controlled multiplex PCR, was used to amplify TCRbeta CDR3 regions from genomic DNA. Per the original workflow: Within the assay, amplification of reference gene primers was used to estimate how many nucleated cells each sample contained. Sequence reads were collapsed and filtered to measure the absolute abundance of every unique TCRbeta CDR3 rearrangement. Productive Simpson clonality was computed per sample as the square root of Simpson's diversity index over productive rearrangements. TCRdb took over this immuneACCESS table, retaining in-frame rearrangements with V and J assigned. Such tables are incomplete; in checked studies, under half of the missing clones stem from an unresolved V gene, and the remainder is unexplained. V and J calls and clone size are copied from that table; D and trimming were computed from the DNA. This sample holds some 51,000 clones; around nine tenths were observed only once. Under 15% of the sample is held by the ten biggest clonotypes.

Worth noting for this clone: Its antigen remains unidentified. The sample holds no much larger clone one base away, and base qualities are not on file.

The CDR3 measures 15 amino acids from cysteine to phenylalanine. Of the read, only the CDR3 DNA is kept; its 45 bases are in frame from base 1. CDR1 and CDR2 are read off the germline V gene as SGHVS and FNYEAQ. The germline ends are 13 bases apart after V is trimmed by 0 bases and J by 8 bases. Overall results and qualifications from the work: Clinical and demographic metadata were provided uncurated, with the amount varying by source and participant.

The clonotype originates from a human donor with active COVID-19. The donor label of this sample is uncertain. The chain couples TRBV7-6 to TRBJ1-4, with a tentative D gene TRBD1 over 5 matching bases. The specimen sequenced was peripheral blood. The CDR3 protein: CASSLAHGAGEKLFF. DNA sequence: TGTGCCAGCAGCTTAGCGCATGGGGCAGGGGAAAAACTGTTTTTT. Reference TRBV7-6 and TRBJ1-4 genes cover what lies past the CDR3, so the full variable domain is GAGVSQSPRYKVTKRGQDVALRCDPISGHVSLYWYRQALGQGPEFLTYFNYEAQQDKSGLPNDRFSAERPEGSISTLTIQRTEQRDSAMYRCASSLAHGAGEKLFFGSGTQLSVL.